Following are 9 T cell receptor beta chains from one sample sequenced in a study of T cells in Graves' hyperthyroidism and ophthalmopathy. Using RNA transcripts as the source, TCR beta CDR3 regions were amplified. First-round RT-PCR with HTBI primers amplified the TCR CDR3 region. TCRdb reprocessed the multiplex PCR reads with MiXCR, giving one entry per CDR3 protein. Found here are 300,000 to 500,000 distinct CDR3 sequences, more than 13% of them singletons; the top ten hold 25% to 30%. The sample comprised blood. The receptors shown here come from a man between 45 and 60 years old with Graves' ophthalmopathy.

In this sample, this clonotype turned up a few times. V usage is TRBV5-6 and J usage is TRBJ1-5; 7 bases map to TRBD1. The CDR3 is 15 residues long. Trimming removed 0 bases from V and 5 bases from J; junction bases left unmatched: 5. Per the germline V gene, CDR1 is SGHDT and CDR2 is YYEEEE. CDR3 sequence (DNA): TGTGCCAGCAGCTTGGCAGGGGGATCGTATCAGCCCCAGCATTTT. Translated: CASSLAGGSYQPQHF.

At least ten counts were recorded for this clonotype. The chain is built from TRBV7-9 and TRBJ2-5; TRBD2 matches 8 bases. The CDR3 consists of 15 residues. CDR1 and CDR2 from the germline V gene are SEHNR and FQNEAQ (reference sequence). Trimming at V came to 0 bases and at J to 5 bases, leaving 5 bases not matched to a gene. The CDR3 region has the DNA TGTGCCAGCAGCTTAGCCAGCGGGAGAAGGGAGACCCAGTACTTC. Amino acids: CASSLASGRRETQYF.

This clonotype was seen repeatedly, ten times or more. V and J are TRBV30 and TRBJ1-1, with a possible D match to TRBD1 (5 bases). Germline CDR1 reads GTSNPN; CDR2 reads SVGIG (reference sequence). The CDR3 has 14 amino acids. V lost 5 bases to trimming and J lost 0 bases, with 13 bases between them. The DNA of the CDR3 is TGTGCCTGGCGCTCCGGGGCTGTGAACACTGAAGCTTTCTTT. Protein product: CAWRSGAVNTEAFF.

In this sample, this clonotype turned up many times. The chain has TRBV12-3 or TRBV12-4 and TRBJ1-3; D ambiguous. The CDR3 has 15 residues. V was clipped by 2 bases and J by 0 bases, with 8 bases between them. In DNA form, the CDR3 reads TGTGCCAGCAGTTTAAGAAACCCCTCTGGAAACACCATATATTTT. This translates into CASSLRNPSGNTIYF.

This sequence joins TRBV11-2 and TRBJ1-3, with TRBD1 as a possible D gene (6 bases). Germline V gene lookup returns CDR1 SGHAT and CDR2 FQNNGV. This CDR3 spans 16 amino acids. V was shortened by 4 bases and J by 1 base, with 14 bases between the two germline ends. The CDR3 bases are TGTGCCAGCAGCTCGCTGACAGGACCTTCTGGAAACACCATATATTTT. Translation: CASSSLTGPSGNTIYF.

This clonotype was counted ten times or more. This chain connects TRBV3-1 to TRBJ2-7; no reliable D call. V lost 0 bases, J lost 5 bases, and 14 bases lay in between. The CDR3 has 15 amino acids. The germline gives CDR1 LGHDT, CDR2 YNNKEL (reference sequence). CDR3 sequence reads: CASSQDNWKTHEQYF. The CDR3 DNA is TGTGCCAGCAGCCAAGATAACTGGAAGACGCACGAGCAGTACTTC.

This clonotype was recorded at least ten times. The chain recombines TRBV30 with TRBJ1-2; D unclear. Trimming stripped 5 bases from V and 7 bases from J, with 11 bases between. Germline values: CDR1 GTSNPN, CDR2 SVGIG (reference sequence). This CDR3 is built from 11 residues. CDR3 DNA sequence: TGTGCCTGGTTTACACCTCCTGGCTACACCTTC. As protein: CAWFTPPGYTF.

This clonotype was counted between two and nine times. The rearrangement links TRBV7-8 to TRBJ1-2, with 10 bases aligning to TRBD1. This CDR3 contains 14 residues. Germline CDR1 and CDR2: SGHVS and FQNEAQ. Trimming took 4 bases from V and 4 from J; bases not matched to a gene: 3. This CDR3 reads CASSSGTGVYGYTF. The DNA of the CDR3 is TGTGCCAGCAGCTCCGGGACAGGGGTCTATGGCTACACCTTC.

This clonotype appeared a few times. V is TRBV6-1 and J is TRBJ2-7, with a weak D call TRBD2 (5 bases). Between the trimmed V and J ends, which lost 7 bases and 2 bases, there was a span of 15 bases. CDR1 and CDR2 from the germline V gene are MNHNS and SASEGT. The CDR3 is 14 amino acids. CDR3 sequence reads: CASTPTRLPYEQYF. CDR3 nucleotides: TGTGCCAGCACTCCAACTAGGCTCCCCTACGAGCAGTACTTC.